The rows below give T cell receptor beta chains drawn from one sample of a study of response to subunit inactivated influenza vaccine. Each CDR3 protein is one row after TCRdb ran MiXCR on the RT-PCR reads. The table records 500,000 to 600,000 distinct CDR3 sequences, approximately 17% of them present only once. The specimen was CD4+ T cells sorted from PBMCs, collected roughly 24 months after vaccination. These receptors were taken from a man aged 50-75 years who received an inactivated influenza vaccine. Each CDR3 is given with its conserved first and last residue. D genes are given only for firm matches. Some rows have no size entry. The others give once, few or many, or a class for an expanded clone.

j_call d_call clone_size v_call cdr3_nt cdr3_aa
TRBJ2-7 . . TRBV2 TGTGCCAGCAGAGCCCGAACGTTCAACGAGCAGTACTTC CASRARTFNEQYF
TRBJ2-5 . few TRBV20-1 TGCAGTGCCCCCCGGGATGGCGAAGAGACCCAGTACTTC CSAPRDGEETQYF
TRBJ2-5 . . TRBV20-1 TGCAGTGCTAGAGACTTACTAGCCGAAGAGACCCAGTACTTC CSARDLLAEETQYF
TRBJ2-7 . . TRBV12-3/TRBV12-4 TGTGCCAGCAGTTTAGGACTAGTTGGCGAGCAGTACTTC CASSLGLVGEQYF
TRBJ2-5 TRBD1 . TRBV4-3 TGCGCCAGCAGCCAAGGGACAGGGCTCCGGGAGACCCAGTACTTC CASSQGTGLRETQYF
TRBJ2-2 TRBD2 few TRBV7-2 TGTGCCAGCAGGAGACTAGCGGGAGAATACACCGGGGAGCTGTTTTTT CASRRLAGEYTGELFF
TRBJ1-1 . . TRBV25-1 TGTGCCAGCAGTTTACAGGGTGGGCACACTGAAGCTTTCTTT CASSLQGGHTEAFF
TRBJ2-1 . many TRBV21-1 TGTGCCAGCACCATCCCGCTTTTAGTAGTGAGCTGGCAGTTCTTC CASTIPLLVVSWQFF
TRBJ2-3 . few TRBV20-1 TGCAGTGCTAGAGATACCCAGGCGGTCACAGATACGCAGTATTTT CSARDTQAVTDTQYF
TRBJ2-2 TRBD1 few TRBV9 TGTGCCAGCAAGCGGGACAGGGATCCCGGGGAGCTGTTTTTT CASKRDRDPGELFF
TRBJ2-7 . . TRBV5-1 TGCGCCAGCAGCCGCGGTGAAATTTCAGGGGAGCAGTACTTC CASSRGEISGEQYF
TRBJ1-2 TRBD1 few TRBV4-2 TGTGCCAGCAGCCAAGTGCGGACAGGGGAGAACTATGGCTACACCTTC CASSQVRTGENYGYTF
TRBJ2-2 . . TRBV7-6 TGTGCCAGCAGCTTAGATCACAGCACCGGGGAGCTGTTTTTT CASSLDHSTGELFF
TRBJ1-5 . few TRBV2 TGTGCCAGCACCTTCGGACACGCTAGCAATCAGCCCCAGCATTTT CASTFGHASNQPQHF
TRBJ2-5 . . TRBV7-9 TGTGCCAGCAGCTTACGGGTTCCGGTACAGGGGACCCAGTACTTC CASSLRVPVQGTQYF
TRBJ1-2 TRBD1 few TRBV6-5 TGTGCCAGCAGTTCAACCTTGCTAGGGGGCATGAATGGCTACACCTTC CASSSTLLGGMNGYTF
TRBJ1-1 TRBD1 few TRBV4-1 TGCGCCAGCAGCCAAGAAGGGACAGGGTGGGGAGTAGCTTTCTTT CASSQEGTGWGVAFF
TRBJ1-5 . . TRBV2 TGTGCCAGAGGGGGTACAGCTGATAGCAATCAGCCCCAGCATTTT CARGGTADSNQPQHF
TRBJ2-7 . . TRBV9 TGTGCCAGCAGCGCGATTCCGGGACGAGGGGACGAGCAGTACTTC CASSAIPGRGDEQYF
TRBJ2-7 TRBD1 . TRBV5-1 TGCGCCAGCAGCCCGGACGGGACAGGCGCCTACGAGCAGTACTTC CASSPDGTGAYEQYF
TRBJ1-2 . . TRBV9 TGTGCCAGCAGCGTAGAGGCAGGGATGGTCTATGGCTACACCTTC CASSVEAGMVYGYTF
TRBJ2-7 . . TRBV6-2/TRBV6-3 TGTGCCAGCAGCCGTTCCCAGAACAGGTTCCCCTACGAGCAGTACTTC CASSRSQNRFPYEQYF
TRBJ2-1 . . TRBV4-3 TGCGCCAGCAGCCAAGAGCGTCGGGAATACAATGAGCAGTTCTTC CASSQERREYNEQFF
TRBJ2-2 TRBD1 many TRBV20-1 TGCAGTGCTGCAGGGGGTAACACCGGGGAGCTGTTTTTT CSAAGGNTGELFF
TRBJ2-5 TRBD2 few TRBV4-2 TGTGCCAGCAGCCAGGCACTTAGCGGGGGACAAGAGACCCAGTACTTC CASSQALSGGQETQYF
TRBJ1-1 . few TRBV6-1 TGTGCCAGCAGTGTTGCCGGGGACGCCACTGAAGCTTTCTTT CASSVAGDATEAFF
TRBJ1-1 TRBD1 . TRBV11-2 TGTGCCAGCAGCTTCGGGACAGCTGACACTGAAGCTTTCTTT CASSFGTADTEAFF
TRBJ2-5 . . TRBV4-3 TGCGCCAGCAGCCAAGATGACGGACCCGGGGAGACCCAGTACTTC CASSQDDGPGETQYF
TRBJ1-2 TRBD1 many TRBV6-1 TGTGCCAGCAGAAGGGACAGGGGATCCTATGGCTACACCTTC CASRRDRGSYGYTF
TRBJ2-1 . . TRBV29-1 TGCAGCGTTGGAAGGTCGGGAGCCCACAATGAGCAGTTCTTC CSVGRSGAHNEQFF
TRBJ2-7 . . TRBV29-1 TGCAGCGTCCAGAGGGGCAGCAGTTACGAGCAGTACTTC CSVQRGSSYEQYF
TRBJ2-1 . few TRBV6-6 TGTGCCAGCAGTTACCGAAATGAGCAGTTCTTC CASSYRNEQFF
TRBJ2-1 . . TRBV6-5 TGTGCCAGCAGTTACGACTTCGGGGGTGGGAATGAGCAGTTCTTC CASSYDFGGGNEQFF
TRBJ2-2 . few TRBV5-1 TGCGCCAGCAGGCGGGAAGCGAACACCGGGGAGCTGTTTTTT CASRREANTGELFF
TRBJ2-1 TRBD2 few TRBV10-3 TGTGCCATCTTCGACATTAGCGGGGGGTACAATGAGCAGTTCTTC CAIFDISGGYNEQFF
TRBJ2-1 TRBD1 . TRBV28 TGTGCCAGCAGTTCTGCTGGTTTGGGGACAGGGCGTTTGGATGAGCAGTTCTTC CASSSAGLGTGRLDEQFF